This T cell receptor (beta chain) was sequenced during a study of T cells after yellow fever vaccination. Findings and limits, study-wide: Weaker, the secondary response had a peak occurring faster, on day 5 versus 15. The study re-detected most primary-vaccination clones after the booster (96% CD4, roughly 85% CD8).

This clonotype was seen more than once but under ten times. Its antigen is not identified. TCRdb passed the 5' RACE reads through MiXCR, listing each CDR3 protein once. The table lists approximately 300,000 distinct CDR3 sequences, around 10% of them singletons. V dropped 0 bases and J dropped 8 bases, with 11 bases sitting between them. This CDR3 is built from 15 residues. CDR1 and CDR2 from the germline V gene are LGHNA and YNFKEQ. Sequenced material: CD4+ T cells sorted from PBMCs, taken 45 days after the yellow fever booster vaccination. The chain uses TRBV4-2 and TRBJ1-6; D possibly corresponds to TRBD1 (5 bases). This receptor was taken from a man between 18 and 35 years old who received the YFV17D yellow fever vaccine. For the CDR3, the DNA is TGTGCCAGCAGCCAAGAACCAGGGATGGATTCACCCCTCCACTTT. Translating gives CASSQEPGMDSPLHF.